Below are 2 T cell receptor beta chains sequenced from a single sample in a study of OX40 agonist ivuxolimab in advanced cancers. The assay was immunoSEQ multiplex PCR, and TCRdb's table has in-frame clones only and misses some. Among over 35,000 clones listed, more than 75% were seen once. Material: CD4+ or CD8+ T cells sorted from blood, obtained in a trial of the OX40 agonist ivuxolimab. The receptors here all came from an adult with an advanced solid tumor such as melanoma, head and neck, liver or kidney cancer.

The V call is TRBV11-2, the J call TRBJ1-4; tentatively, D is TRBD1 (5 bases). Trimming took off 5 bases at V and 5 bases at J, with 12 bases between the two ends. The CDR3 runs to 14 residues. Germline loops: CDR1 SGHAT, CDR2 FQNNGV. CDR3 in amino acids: CASSPRDGNEKLFF. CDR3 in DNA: TGTGCCAGCAGCCCTCGGGACGGAAATGAAAAACTGTTTTTT.

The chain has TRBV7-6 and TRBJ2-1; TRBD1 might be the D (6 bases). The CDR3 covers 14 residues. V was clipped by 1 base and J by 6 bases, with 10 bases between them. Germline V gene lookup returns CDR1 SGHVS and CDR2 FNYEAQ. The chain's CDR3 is CASSLGGGPNEQFF. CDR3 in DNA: TGTGCCAGCAGCTTAGGAGGGGGTCCCAATGAGCAGTTCTTC.